This entry lists 19 T cell receptor beta chains sequenced from one sample in a study of blood T cell repertoires in COVID-19. Produced via immunoSEQ multiplex PCR; TCRdb's table is partial and in-frame only. Among over 300,000 clones listed, approximately 90% were seen once. Sequenced: PBMCs or T cells enriched from blood (not recorded which). Receptor source: a woman aged 35 to 49 who had recovered from COVID-19.

The rearrangement links TRBV27 to TRBJ1-1; TRBD1 might be the D (5 bases). Germline loops: CDR1 MNHEY, CDR2 SMNVEV (reference sequence). V lost 10 bases, J lost 11 bases, and 17 bases lay in between. This CDR3 is 11 amino acids long. CDR3 bases: TGTGCCACCCTTTGGGGGGTAACGGCTTTCTTT. Translating gives CATLWGVTAFF.

To note about this clone: Different DNA sequences within this sample yield the same CDR3. The CDR3: CASSFDRGSQETQYF. For the CDR3, the DNA is TGTGCCAGCAGCTTTGACAGGGGCTCCCAAGAGACCCAGTACTTC. This chain connects TRBV7-2 to TRBJ2-5, with 8 bases identical to TRBD1. J gave up 1 base and V 3 bases, and 4 bases lay outside the gene matches. The germline V gene encodes CDR1 SGHTA and CDR2 FQGNSA. CDR3 length: 15 amino acids.

V gene TRBV5-1 combines with J gene TRBJ2-7; perhaps TRBD1 as D (5 bases). Germline lookup yields CDR1 SGHRS and CDR2 YFSETQ. Between the trimmed V and J ends, which lost 7 bases and 5 bases, there was a span of 16 bases. The CDR3 length is 13 residues. In nucleotides, the CDR3 is TGCGCCAGCGGCATTACGGACATACACGAGCAGTACTTC. It specifies CASGITDIHEQYF.

The chain carries TRBV11-2 and TRBJ1-2; D gene ambiguous. This CDR3 is 12 amino acids long. Trimming took 0 bases from V and 7 from J, leaving 6 bases between them. Germline V CDR1 and CDR2: SGHAT, FQNNGV. The CDR3 reads CASSLEGFGYTF. CDR3 sequence (DNA): TGTGCCAGCAGCTTAGAGGGCTTTGGCTACACCTTC.

The chain couples TRBV4-2 to TRBJ1-6; D may be TRBD1 (6 bases). Germline V gene data show CDR1 as LGHNA and CDR2 as YNFKEQ. This CDR3 is 16 amino acids long. V lost 4 bases and J 5 bases, leaving 15 bases between the germline ends. CDR3 coding DNA: TGTGCCAGCAGCCTTACCGGGACACTAGATAATTCACCCCTCCACTTT. Translation: CASSLTGTLDNSPLHF.

The rearrangement links TRBV15 to TRBJ2-1; weak D call: TRBD1 (5 bases). The CDR3 runs to 13 residues. Germline V CDR1 and CDR2: LNHNV, YYDKDF (reference sequence). The V and J ends lost 4 bases and 4 bases respectively, with 8 bases between them. The CDR3 sequence: CATSIAGYNEQFF. As DNA, the CDR3 is TGTGCCACCAGCATCGCAGGGTACAATGAGCAGTTCTTC.

J is TRBJ2-5 and V is TRBV27, with 9 positions matching TRBD2. The CDR3 totals 16 residues. The germline V gene has CDR1 MNHEY and CDR2 SMNVEV (reference sequence). J gave up 0 bases and V 4 bases, and 6 bases lay outside the gene matches. CDR3: CASSSFLAGNQETQYF. CDR3 bases: TGTGCCAGCAGTTCGTTTCTAGCGGGGAACCAAGAGACCCAGTACTTC.

The chain is built from TRBV27 and TRBJ2-1, with 10 positions matching TRBD2. The CDR3 length is 15 residues. The trim removed 6 bases at V and 0 bases at J, leaving 2 bases unmatched. Looked up from germline, CDR1 is MNHEY and CDR2 is SMNVEV (reference sequence). The CDR3 loop reads CASRIAGGSYNEQFF. Here the CDR3 DNA reads TGTGCCAGCAGGATAGCGGGAGGCTCCTACAATGAGCAGTTCTTC.

This chain connects TRBV18 to TRBJ2-2; D might be TRBD1 (5 bases). CDR3 size: 16 residues. Trimming removed 0 bases at V and 1 base at J, with 9 bases between. Germline CDR1 reads KGHSH; CDR2 reads LQKENI. DNA of the CDR3: TGTGCCAGCTCACCACCGTCCAGGGTGAACACCGGGGAGCTGTTTTTT. Protein product: CASSPPSRVNTGELFF.

This chain joins TRBV29-1 and TRBJ2-7; 8 positions agree with TRBD2. This CDR3 has 16 residues. After removal of 3 bases from V and 2 bases from J, the junction contained 12 bases not matched to a gene. CDR1 SQVTM and CDR2 ANQGSEA come from the germline V gene. The CDR3 region has the DNA TGCAGCGTTGATGACCCCCGGGGGGGGGCGCCCTACGAGCAGTACTTC. Its protein is CSVDDPRGGAPYEQYF.

The chain uses TRBV3-1 (or the pseudogene TRBV3-2) and TRBJ1-3; D gene uncertain. CDR3 length: 16 amino acids. CDR1 LGHDT and CDR2 YNNKEL come from the germline V gene (reference sequence). Trimming stripped 4 bases from V and 4 bases from J, with 17 bases between. The CDR3 spells CASSLSWAKNGNTIYF. CDR3 DNA sequence: TGTGCCAGCAGCCTCTCATGGGCGAAAAACGGAAACACCATATATTTT.

On this clone: At the DNA level, this CDR3 is encoded by other sequences in the same sample as well. As DNA, the CDR3 is TGTGCCAGCAGTTCGGGGGGGAACACCATATATTTT. Translating gives CASSSGGNTIYF. The chain links TRBV27 to TRBJ1-3; perhaps TRBD1 as D (5 bases). This CDR3 spans 12 amino acids. Trimming cost V 4 bases and J 7 bases, with 8 bases left between them. CDR1 is MNHEY, CDR2 SMNVEV, per germline (reference sequence).

V and J are TRBV5-1 and TRBJ1-1; D is perhaps TRBD1 (6 bases). Germline V gives CDR1 SGHRS, CDR2 YFSETQ. This CDR3 is built from 15 residues. Trimming left V 0 bases short and J 0 bases short, with 9 bases between. DNA for the CDR3: TGCGCCAGCAGCTTGGTAACAGGGATGAACACTGAAGCTTTCTTT. Translated, it gives CASSLVTGMNTEAFF.

V usage is TRBV28 and J usage is TRBJ1-5, with a tentative D call TRBD1 (5 bases). V lost 1 base and J lost 5, with 18 bases in between. Germline V gene lookup returns CDR1 MDHEN and CDR2 SYDVKM. The CDR3 has 17 residues. Here the CDR3 DNA reads TGTGCCAGCAGTTTATTTGGGGCACAGGTGGCATATCAGCCCCAGCATTTT. Translation gives CASSLFGAQVAYQPQHF.

The gene calls are TRBV12-3 or TRBV12-4 and TRBJ1-2; D is unclear. The V end was cut by 8 bases, the J end by 5 bases, with 15 bases between. The CDR3 has 13 amino acids. The CDR3 DNA is TGTGCCAGCGGATTAGGGAGGAAATATGGCTACACCTTC. Translated, it gives CASGLGRKYGYTF.

The chain carries TRBV28 and TRBJ1-5; perhaps TRBD1 as D (6 bases). V was shortened by 3 bases and J by 1 base, with 13 bases between the two germline ends. Germline-derived CDR1 and CDR2 are MDHEN and SYDVKM. The CDR3 runs to 16 residues. This CDR3 is CASSFGTGKSNQPQHF. The DNA of the CDR3 is TGTGCCAGCAGTTTCGGAACAGGGAAGAGCAATCAGCCCCAGCATTTT.

The chain uses TRBV20-1 and TRBJ2-7; TRBD1 is a possible D gene (6 bases). The CDR3 runs 12 residues. CDR1 and CDR2 (germline): DFQATT, SNEGSKA (reference sequence). Trimming pared 3 bases from V and 5 bases from J, leaving 11 bases between. As DNA, the CDR3 is TGCAGTGCTAGTACAGGGTTCAACGAGCAGTACTTC. It specifies CSASTGFNEQYF.

The V call is TRBV7-2, the J call TRBJ2-1, with a weak D call TRBD2 (7 bases). Trimming removed 5 bases from V and 6 bases from J, with 20 bases in between. Germline V gives CDR1 SGHTA, CDR2 FQGNSA. CDR3 length: 16 amino acids. CDR3 sequence reads: CASSVLGAGAANEQFF. CDR3 nucleotide sequence: TGTGCCAGCAGCGTTCTTGGGGCGGGGGCTGCCAATGAGCAGTTCTTC.

The chain uses TRBV3-1 (or the pseudogene TRBV3-2) and TRBJ1-5, with a tentative D call TRBD1 (5 bases). Germline V gene data show CDR1 as LGHDT and CDR2 as YNNKEL (reference sequence). The length of the CDR3 is 17 residues. Trimming shortened V by 1 base and J by 3 bases, and 16 bases separated the two germline ends. The CDR3: CASSQGPRGLYNQPQHF. CDR3 bases: TGTGCCAGCAGCCAAGGGCCGCGGGGGTTATACAATCAGCCCCAGCATTTT.